Following are 29 T cell receptor beta chains from one sample sequenced in a study of cytomegalovirus exposure and HLA in healthy donors. The PCR contained 60 Vbeta and 13 Jbeta primers. The assay was immunoSEQ multiplex PCR, and TCRdb's table has in-frame clones only and misses some. This table holds about 190,000 clones, about nine tenths found once. The source material was PBMCs. The receptors come from a boy aged 2-15 years in good health and CMV-seronegative.

The chain carries TRBV6-5 and TRBJ2-3; 9 bases line up with TRBD1. The CDR3 sequence is 14 residues long. The V gene end was trimmed by 7 bases and the J gene end by 4 bases; junction bases not matched to a gene: 6. The V gene's germline CDR1 is MNHEY and CDR2 SVGAGI. The CDR3 DNA sequence: TGTGCCAGCACCCAGGACAGGGGCGCAGATACGCAGTATTTT. Encoded protein: CASTQDRGADTQYF.

The V gene is TRBV6-6, the J gene TRBJ1-1, with TRBD1 as a possible D gene (5 bases). Germline CDR1 MNHNY, CDR2 SVGAGI (reference sequence). The CDR3 has 12 amino acids. Trimming pared 7 bases from V and 3 bases from J, leaving 9 bases between. CDR3 loop: CASKGPDTEAFF. The CDR3 nucleotides read TGTGCCAGCAAGGGGCCGGACACTGAAGCTTTCTTT.

The V call is TRBV28, the J call TRBJ2-3; TRBD2 is a possible D gene (6 bases). Trimming cost V 8 bases and J 5 bases, with 11 bases left between them. CDR3 length equals 12 residues. Germline V gene lookup returns CDR1 MDHEN and CDR2 SYDVKM. CDR3 protein: CASGLAEDTQYF. The CDR3 bases are TGTGCCAGCGGGTTAGCGGAAGATACGCAGTATTTT.

This clone was recorded once. The chain has TRBV30 and TRBJ2-5, with 11 bases that match TRBD1. The end of the DNA fits TRBJ2-7 better, so the J call may be wrong. The CDR3 runs to 14 residues. Germline assignment: CDR1 GTSNPN and CDR2 SVGIG (reference sequence). The DNA of the CDR3 is TGTGCCTGGAGAACGGGACAGGGGGGCTACGAGCAGTACTTC. Amino acids: CAWRTGQGGYEQYF.

This clone was seen only a few times. This rearrangement joins TRBV10-1 to TRBJ2-3; TRBD1 matches at 10 bases. With 4 bases clipped from V and 5 bases from J, the junction kept 3 bases outside the gene matches. The germline V gene encodes CDR1 WNHNN and CDR2 SYGVQD (reference sequence). The CDR3 covers 14 residues. The CDR3 protein is CASSGQGAKDTQYF. CDR3 bases: TGCGCCAGCAGTGGACAGGGGGCTAAAGATACGCAGTATTTT.

This chain uses TRBV11-2 with TRBJ1-2, with D possibly TRBD1 on 5 matching bases. Germline V gene sequence: CDR1 SGHAT, CDR2 FQNNGV. This CDR3 contains 14 residues. The germline V and J ends were trimmed by 5 bases and 2 bases, with 12 bases remaining between them. The CDR3 region is CASSPGHYNYGYTF. Written as DNA, the CDR3 is TGTGCCAGCAGCCCTGGACACTACAACTATGGCTACACCTTC.

The chain combines TRBV28 with TRBJ1-2, with no clear D. Trimming pared 3 bases from V and 6 bases from J, leaving 11 bases between. The CDR3 is 13 amino acids. Per germline, CDR1 MDHEN and CDR2 SYDVKM. The CDR3 is CASSFSVHNGYTF. The CDR3 region has the DNA TGTGCCAGCAGTTTTTCAGTCCATAATGGCTACACCTTC.

This clone occurred once. The rearrangement joins TRBV28 to TRBJ2-7, with 9 bases matching TRBD1. Germline V gene sequence: CDR1 MDHEN, CDR2 SYDVKM. This CDR3 region has 16 residues. The junction had 12 bases not matched to a gene; V was cut back by 4 bases and J by 5 bases. The CDR3 sequence: CASSSPGTGSKDEQYF. The DNA of the CDR3 is TGTGCCAGCAGTTCTCCCGGGACAGGGAGTAAGGACGAGCAGTACTTC. Based on the CDR3 plus reference TRBV28 and TRBJ2-7, the full variable domain is DVKVTQSSRYLVKRTGEKVFLECVQDMDHENMFWYRQDPGLGLRLIYFSYDVKMKEKGDIPEGYSVSREKKERFSLILESASTNQTSMYLCASSSPGTGSKDEQYFGPGTRLTVT.

The chain couples TRBV7-6 to TRBJ2-5; D is undetermined. The V gene's germline CDR1 is SGHVS and CDR2 FNYEAQ. The CDR3 runs 13 residues. Trimming stripped 5 bases from V and 2 bases from J, with 9 bases between. The CDR3 here is CASSPYEQETQYF. The CDR3 DNA reads as TGTGCCAGCAGCCCATACGAGCAAGAGACCCAGTACTTC.

V gene TRBV6-1 combines with J gene TRBJ2-7; D possibly corresponds to TRBD2 (5 bases). The germline CDR1 and CDR2 sequences are MNHNS and SASEGT. Trimming left V 7 bases short and J 0 bases short, with 16 bases between. The CDR3 length is 15 residues. As DNA, the CDR3 is TGTGCCAGCAAGGTCGCGGGTACAAGCTCCTACGAGCAGTACTTC. Residues: CASKVAGTSSYEQYF.

The rearrangement links TRBV5-4 to TRBJ2-3; 9 bases line up with TRBD2. This CDR3 contains 14 residues. V shed 4 bases and J 8 bases; nucleotides not matched to a gene: 8. CDR1 is SGHNT and CDR2 is YYREEE in the germline V gene (reference sequence). CDR3 nucleotide sequence: TGTGCCAGCAGCCTTGGGACTAGCCCAGGTACGCAGTATTTT. Translating it yields CASSLGTSPGTQYF.

The chain employs TRBV19 and TRBJ1-1, with a tentative D call TRBD1 (5 bases). V lost 5 bases and J 1 base, leaving 11 bases between the germline ends. The CDR3 totals 14 residues. Germline values: CDR1 LNHDA, CDR2 SQIVND (reference sequence). CDR3 region: CASSVRGGNTEAFF. CDR3 in DNA: TGTGCCAGTAGTGTACGCGGGGGGAACACTGAAGCTTTCTTT.

The chain employs TRBV29-1 and TRBJ2-5; D may be TRBD1 (8 bases). The CDR3 spans 13 residues. Trimming shortened V by 6 bases and J by 4 bases, and 15 bases separated the two germline ends. Germline values: CDR1 SQVTM, CDR2 ANQGSEA. This CDR3 is CSVGQGGVETQYF. The CDR3 DNA reads TGCAGCGTAGGACAGGGAGGGGTAGAGACCCAGTACTTC.

The CDR3 nucleotides read TGTGCCAGTAGTGACCCTAGCGGGAATCTCTACGAGCAGTACTTC. Translation gives CASSDPSGNLYEQYF. The chain uses TRBV19 and TRBJ2-7; 9 positions match TRBD2. CDR3 size: 15 residues. J lost 3 bases, V lost 5 bases, and 8 bases had no gene match. CDR1 LNHDA and CDR2 SQIVND come from the germline V gene (reference sequence).

V and J are TRBV6-5 and TRBJ1-5; D call uncertain. The CDR3 extends over 15 amino acids. Trimming removed 6 bases from V and 0 bases from J, with 12 bases in between. CDR1 is MNHEY and CDR2 is SVGAGI in the germline V gene. The CDR3 spells CASRPGGNSNQPQHF. DNA for the CDR3: TGTGCCAGCAGGCCGGGAGGGAATAGCAATCAGCCCCAGCATTTT.

The rearrangement joins TRBV7-6 to TRBJ2-7, with TRBD1 identical over 8 bases. J lost 0 bases, V lost 5 bases, and 3 bases had no gene match. This CDR3 region has 14 residues. The germline gives CDR1 SGHVS, CDR2 FNYEAQ. The CDR3 bases are TGTGCCAGCAGCCCCGGGACAGGCTCCTACGAGCAGTACTTC. It encodes CASSPGTGSYEQYF.

In this sample, this clone turned up once. CDR3 sequence: CASSYRMTGVSDTQYF. CDR3 DNA: TGTGCCAGCAGTTATCGGATGACAGGGGTCTCCGATACGCAGTATTTT. This chain uses TRBV6-6 with TRBJ2-3; 8 bases map to TRBD1. Trimming cost V 3 bases and J 6 bases; bases outside gene matches: 11. Germline V CDR1 and CDR2: MNHNY, SVGAGI (reference sequence). The CDR3 has 16 amino acids.

The J gene is TRBJ2-3, the V gene TRBV27; 8 bases are shared with TRBD2. The V segment lost 5 bases and the J segment 4 bases; nucleotides outside the gene matches: 11. Germline loops: CDR1 MNHEY, CDR2 SMNVEV (reference sequence). There are 16 residues in the CDR3. The CDR3 reads CASSHRGGARPDTQYF. In DNA form, the CDR3 reads TGTGCCAGCAGTCATCGGGGGGGAGCTCGGCCAGATACGCAGTATTTT.

V usage is TRBV30 and J usage is TRBJ2-1; D remains ambiguous. The germline CDR1 and CDR2 sequences are GTSNPN and SVGIG (reference sequence). The V end was cut by 2 bases, the J end by 1 base, with 3 bases between. The CDR3 covers 12 residues. CDR3 sequence (DNA): TGTGCCTGGAGTTTATCCTACAATGAGCAGTTCTTC. Amino acid sequence: CAWSLSYNEQFF.

The rearrangement uses TRBV30 and TRBJ1-2; D is perhaps TRBD1 (6 bases). The CDR3 loop spans 11 amino acids. V shed 5 bases and J shed 7 bases, with 11 bases lying between them. Germline loops: CDR1 GTSNPN, CDR2 SVGIG (reference sequence). This CDR3 reads CAWGWGLGYTF. The CDR3 nucleotides read TGTGCCTGGGGGTGGGGGCTTGGCTACACCTTC. The whole variable domain, remainder taken from reference TRBV30 and TRBJ1-2, is SQTIHQWPATLVQPVGSPLSLECTVEGTSNPNLYWYRQAAGRGLQLLFYSVGIGQISSEVPQNLSASRPQDRQFILSSKKLLLSDSGFYLCAWGWGLGYTFGSGTRLTVV.

This chain uses TRBV10-1 with TRBJ2-1, with D possibly being TRBD2 (6 bases). The CDR3 is made up of 14 amino acids. Deletions cut 6 bases from V and 2 bases from J, with 11 bases between. Germline loops: CDR1 WNHNN, CDR2 SYGVQD (reference sequence). CDR3: CASSGSGTYNEQFF. The CDR3 nucleotides read TGCGCCAGCAGCGGTAGCGGTACCTACAATGAGCAGTTCTTC.

The sample holds a few counts of this clone. The chain is built from TRBV6-5 and TRBJ1-4; D not resolved. V was trimmed by 0 bases and J by 4 bases, leaving 6 bases between them. CDR1 and CDR2 (germline): MNHEY, SVGAGI. This CDR3 spans 14 amino acids. As DNA, the CDR3 is TGTGCCAGCAGTTACTCGACGGGTAATGAAAAACTGTTTTTT. Translated, it gives CASSYSTGNEKLFF.

The chain combines TRBV11-2 with TRBJ2-1; the match to TRBD2 covers 8 bases. Per germline, CDR1 SGHAT and CDR2 FQNNGV. The CDR3 has 15 amino acids. The junction had 8 bases not matched to a gene; V was cut back by 1 base and J by 9 bases. The chain's CDR3 is CASSLVGSGGLEQFF. For the CDR3, the DNA is TGTGCCAGCAGCTTAGTCGGCAGCGGGGGTCTTGAGCAGTTCTTC.

This sequence joins TRBV7-9 and TRBJ2-7; maybe TRBD1 (5 bases). CDR1 is SEHNR, CDR2 FQNEAQ, per germline (reference sequence). The V end was cut by 4 bases, the J end by 2 bases, with 9 bases between. CDR3 length equals 13 residues. CDR3 DNA: TGTGCCAGCAGCTCGGACATCACCTACGAGCAGTACTTC. This sequence encodes CASSSDITYEQYF.

This clone occurred a few times. The V gene is TRBV6-1, the J gene TRBJ1-4; D possibly corresponds to TRBD1 (6 bases). V was shortened by 2 bases and J by 0 bases, with 7 bases between the two germline ends. Per germline, CDR1 MNHNS and CDR2 SASEGT. The CDR3 length is 15 residues. CDR3 sequence: CASSERGSTNEKLFF. Written as DNA, the CDR3 is TGTGCCAGCAGTGAAAGGGGGTCAACTAATGAAAAACTGTTTTTT.

The chain recombines TRBV28 with TRBJ2-7; perhaps TRBD2 as D (6 bases). From germline, CDR1 is MDHEN and CDR2 SYDVKM. CDR3 length: 15 amino acids. Between the trimmed V and J ends, which lost 4 bases and 0 bases, there was a span of 13 bases. CDR3 coding DNA: TGTGCCAGCAGTTCGGGAGCGGTTAGCTCCTACGAGCAGTACTTC. Translation: CASSSGAVSSYEQYF.

The V call is TRBV27, the J call TRBJ2-2, with D possibly TRBD2 on 7 matching bases. The length of the CDR3 is 15 residues. Germline V gene data show CDR1 as MNHEY and CDR2 as SMNVEV (reference sequence). Trimming stripped 7 bases from V and 2 bases from J, with 14 bases between. The CDR3 DNA follows: TGTGCCAGCACCACGGGGGGCCACAACACCGGGGAGCTGTTTTTT. This translates into CASTTGGHNTGELFF.

The rearrangement joins TRBV6-5 to TRBJ2-5; 8 nucleotides line up with TRBD2. Germline CDR1 reads MNHEY; CDR2 reads SVGAGI. The CDR3 loop spans 15 amino acids. V dropped 5 bases and J dropped 5; count of bases not matched to a gene: 10. In nucleotides, the CDR3 is TGTGCCAGCAGTGCTACGGGGGGGAACGGGGAGACCCAGTACTTC. This translates into CASSATGGNGETQYF.

This sequence joins TRBV18 and TRBJ1-1; TRBD1 might be the D (5 bases). Per the germline V gene, CDR1 is KGHSH and CDR2 is LQKENI. The CDR3 sequence is 15 residues long. V shed 2 bases and J shed 2 bases, with 12 bases lying between them. The CDR3 is CASSPWTRQNTEAFF. The CDR3 coding sequence is TGTGCCAGCTCACCATGGACACGACAAAACACTGAAGCTTTCTTT.